The 4 T cell receptor beta chains below come from one sample, sequenced in a study of identical twins. TCRdb reprocessed the 5' RACE reads via MiXCR and lists one record per CDR3 protein. This repertoire shows approximately 630,000 distinct CDR3 sequences, less than 9% found once; its top ten account for around 1.6%. The same data also contributed to another study, on yellow fever vaccine responses in identical twins.

Sequencing input: PBMCs. The receptor set was obtained from a woman between 18 and 29 years old in good health.

This clonotype was seen ten or more times. J is TRBJ2-7 and V is TRBV7-2; D perhaps matches TRBD2 (6 bases). This CDR3 contains 15 residues. CDR1 and CDR2 (germline): SGHTA, FQGNSA. Trimming cost V 0 bases and J 2 bases, with 11 bases left between them. CDR3 sequence: CASSLAAGVTYEQYF. The CDR3 nucleotides read TGTGCCAGCAGCTTAGCAGCGGGCGTCACCTACGAGCAGTACTTC.

The chain couples TRBV24-1 to TRBJ2-2; 15 bases map to TRBD2. With 1 base clipped from V and 1 base from J, the junction kept 6 bases outside the gene matches. The CDR3 is 20 amino acids. The germline V gene encodes CDR1 KGHDR and CDR2 SFDVKD. CDR3 residues: CATSDFPGLAGGRNTGELFF. The CDR3 DNA reads as TGTGCCACCAGTGATTTCCCGGGACTAGCGGGAGGCCGGAACACCGGGGAGCTGTTTTTT.

This clonotype was seen many times. This sequence joins TRBV20-1 and TRBJ1-1, with TRBD1 matching 7 bases. CDR1 and CDR2 (germline): DFQATT, SNEGSKA (reference sequence). The length of the CDR3 is 16 residues. V shed 6 bases and J 0 bases; nucleotides not matched to a gene: 13. The CDR3 loop is CSAATGTPLMNTEAFF. CDR3 coding DNA: TGCAGTGCAGCGACAGGGACCCCCCTCATGAACACTGAAGCTTTCTTT.

The gene calls are TRBV15 and TRBJ2-1, with D possibly being TRBD1 or TRBD2 (5 bases each). Trimming removed 2 bases at V and 4 bases at J, with 18 bases between. The CDR3 covers 17 residues. Germline V gives CDR1 LNHNV, CDR2 YYDKDF (reference sequence). The CDR3 bases are TGTGCCACCAGCAGACCCCGAGGGGTGGTGGTATACAATGAGCAGTTCTTC. Encoded protein: CATSRPRGVVVYNEQFF.